This entry concerns a single TCR beta chain. Its matching antigen is unknown. The sample comes from a study of cytomegalovirus exposure and HLA in healthy donors. The CDR3 sequence is 17 residues long. V gave up 4 bases and J gave up 4 bases, with 20 bases separating them. CDR1 and CDR2 (germline): SGHRS, YFSETQ. Study-wide results and limits: Researchers reported that a few CMV-associated chains were confirmed in vitro as CMV antigen-specific. One variant, a missense change in DCLRE1C, was linked in a later analysis to TCR beta V- and J-gene trimming.

Nominal health characterized the donors when sampled, though unrecorded immune exposures were likely. It was with 60 Vbeta and 13 Jbeta primers that the PCR ran. Sequencing used immunoSEQ multiplex PCR; TCRdb keeps in-frame clones, though not all of them. The table lists 100,000 to 150,000 clones, 74% of them singletons. This receptor was obtained from a woman aged 45-65 years in good health and CMV-seropositive. V gene TRBV5-1 combines with J gene TRBJ1-4; D unresolved. The specimen was PBMCs. CDR3: CASSPTGRQADNEKLFF. The CDR3 DNA reads TGCGCCAGCAGCCCCACCGGCCGCCAGGCCGATAATGAAAAACTGTTTTTT.